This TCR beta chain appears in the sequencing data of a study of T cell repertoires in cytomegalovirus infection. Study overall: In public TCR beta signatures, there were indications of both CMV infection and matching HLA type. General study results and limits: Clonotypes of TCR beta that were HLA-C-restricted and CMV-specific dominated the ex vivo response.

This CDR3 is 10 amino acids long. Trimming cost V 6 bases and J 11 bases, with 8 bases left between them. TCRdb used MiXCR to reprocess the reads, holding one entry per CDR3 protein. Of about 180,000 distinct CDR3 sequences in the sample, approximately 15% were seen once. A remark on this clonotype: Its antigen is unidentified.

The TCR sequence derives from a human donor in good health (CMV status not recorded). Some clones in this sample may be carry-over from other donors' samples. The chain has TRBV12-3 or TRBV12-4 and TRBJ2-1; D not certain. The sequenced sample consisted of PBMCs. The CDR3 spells CASSLTQQFF. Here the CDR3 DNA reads TGTGCCAGCAGCTTGACGCAGCAGTTCTTC.